This entry lists 17 T cell receptor beta chains sequenced from one sample in a study of a mutant IDH1 vaccine in newly diagnosed glioma (dated by TCRdb to the early 2020s). This specimen's time point label, per the study, means: week 23, last vaccination. A 20-mer mutant IDH1 peptide at 300 micrograms in Montanide made up each vaccine dose, which was injected subcutaneously together with topical imiquimod. For these TCRs, the target antigens are not known. Library prep was done by the immunoSEQ multiplex PCR assay. TCRdb limited this immuneACCESS table to in-frame rearrangements with V and J called. A share of clones is missing; checked studies link under half to unresolved V genes, and the rest is unexplained. The sample table lists around 78,000 clones, 70% to 90% of them with a count of one. The top ten clonotypes cover 2.2% of the sample. Sample: PBMCs, taken from a glioma patient whose treatment included an IDH1 peptide vaccine. Every receptor here comes from a man aged 25 to 40 with glioma. Some clones in this sample may be carry-over from other donors' samples.

V is TRBV4-2 and J is TRBJ2-2; D not certain. CDR1 and CDR2 from the germline V gene are LGHNA and YNFKEQ. V was trimmed by 5 bases and J by 6 bases, leaving 7 bases between them. This CDR3 region has 12 residues. The CDR3 coding sequence is TGTGCCAGCAGCTTGGGCCCCGGGGAGCTGTTTTTT. It codes for CASSLGPGELFF.

This chain uses TRBV2 with TRBJ2-7, with D possibly matching TRBD1 (7 bases). Germline V CDR1 and CDR2: SNHLY, FYNNEI. This CDR3 region has 14 residues. Trimming cost V 5 bases and J 5 bases, with 16 bases left between them. CDR3 sequence (DNA): TGTGCCAGCAGTTTCGACAGGAGGGGGCACGAGCAGTACTTC. This codes for CASSFDRRGHEQYF.

The chain is built from TRBV7-9 and TRBJ1-3; D call uncertain. The ends were cut back, 5 bases at V and 4 bases at J, with 18 bases in the middle. Per germline, CDR1 SEHNR and CDR2 FQNEAQ (reference sequence). The CDR3 extends over 16 amino acids. The CDR3 sequence: CASSLFTARSGNTIYF. The DNA for the CDR3 is TGTGCCAGCAGCCTCTTCACAGCCCGCTCCGGAAACACCATATATTTT.

This clone is a singleton in its sample. V and J are TRBV9 and TRBJ2-1; no reliable D call. The V end was cut by 2 bases, the J end by 5 bases, with 8 bases between. The germline gives CDR1 SGDLS, CDR2 YYNGEE. This CDR3 is 13 amino acids long. In nucleotides, the CDR3 is TGTGCCAGCAGCGTTAGCTGGAACAATGAGCAGTTCTTC. It is translated as CASSVSWNNEQFF.

The chain links TRBV11-2 to TRBJ2-3; 13 nucleotides agree with TRBD2. CDR3 length equals 17 residues. The V gene's germline CDR1 is SGHAT and CDR2 FQNNGV. V was clipped by 5 bases and J by 1 base; unmatched bases: 6. CDR3 nucleotides: TGTGCCAGCAGCGTCTGGACTAGCGGGGGTGGCACAGATACGCAGTATTTT. This codes for CASSVWTSGGGTDTQYF.

The chain combines TRBV19 with TRBJ1-2; 7 bases map to TRBD1. V trimming: 4 bases; J trimming: 8 bases; junction bases outside the gene matches: 10. This CDR3 is built from 14 residues. The germline CDR1 and CDR2 sequences are LNHDA and SQIVND (reference sequence). In DNA, the CDR3 is TGTGCCAGTAGTAATACGCCTCGGGACAGCGGCTACACCTTC. Residues: CASSNTPRDSGYTF.

This clone turned up a few times. The V and J genes are TRBV9 and TRBJ1-5, with D unresolved. Trimming took 0 bases from V and 9 from J, leaving 1 base between them. Germline V lookup: CDR1 SGDLS, CDR2 YYNGEE. The CDR3 covers 10 residues. The CDR3 spells CASSVVPQHF. The CDR3 DNA is TGTGCCAGCAGCGTAGTGCCCCAGCATTTT.

V is TRBV4-2 and J is TRBJ2-2; TRBD1 agrees at 9 bases. J lost 3 bases, V lost 5 bases, and 13 bases had no gene match. The CDR3 is made up of 18 amino acids. Germline V gives CDR1 LGHNA, CDR2 YNFKEQ. The CDR3 region is CASSSRRTGVRDTGELFF. The DNA for the CDR3 is TGTGCCAGCAGCTCAAGACGGACAGGGGTAAGGGACACCGGGGAGCTGTTTTTT.

V usage is TRBV28 and J usage is TRBJ2-1; 11 bases line up with TRBD1. V trimming: 1 base; J trimming: 4 bases; junction bases outside the gene matches: 9. CDR3 length: 18 amino acids. Germline CDR1 MDHEN, CDR2 SYDVKM. The CDR3 nucleotides read TGTGCCAGCAGTTTATCTTTCCGGGGACAGGGGGGGTACAATGAGCAGTTCTTC. Its protein product is CASSLSFRGQGGYNEQFF.

The J gene is TRBJ2-3, the V gene TRBV4-1; D gene unclear. Trimming cost V 1 base and J 4 bases, with 3 bases left between them. The CDR3 extends over 12 amino acids. CDR1 is MGHRA, CDR2 YSYEKL, per germline. CDR3 nucleotide sequence: TGCGCCAGCAGCCAAGCCTCAGATACGCAGTATTTT. It translates to CASSQASDTQYF.

The V call is TRBV28, the J call TRBJ1-1, with 7 bases matching TRBD1. The germline gives CDR1 MDHEN, CDR2 SYDVKM. This CDR3 has 19 amino acids. The V gene end was trimmed by 5 bases and the J gene end by 1 base; junction bases not matched to a gene: 19. CDR3 sequence (DNA): TGTGCCAGCAGTCCACCACAGGGGTATTTTGTATTTGGGAACACTGAAGCTTTCTTT. It encodes CASSPPQGYFVFGNTEAFF.

The rearrangement joins TRBV7-2 to TRBJ1-2; 8 bases are shared with TRBD1. The CDR3 extends over 15 amino acids. In germline, CDR1 is SGHTA, CDR2 FQGNSA. Trimming cost V 3 bases and J 2 bases; bases outside gene matches: 5. This CDR3 reads CASSFRGRGNYGYTF. CDR3 in DNA: TGTGCCAGCAGCTTCAGGGGGCGAGGGAACTATGGCTACACCTTC.

The chain is built from TRBV10-3 and TRBJ2-7; 9 bases match TRBD1. The CDR3 length is 15 residues. The germline V gene has CDR1 ENHRY and CDR2 SYGVKD. V was clipped by 6 bases and J by 0 bases; unmatched bases: 6. The CDR3 loop is CAISPGQGLSYEQYF. The CDR3 DNA reads as TGTGCCATCAGCCCCGGACAGGGGCTCTCCTACGAGCAGTACTTC.

The chain has TRBV6-1 and TRBJ1-6; D gene unclear. The V gene lost 4 bases and the J gene lost 8 bases, with 12 bases spanning the gap. The CDR3 is 14 residues long. Germline values: CDR1 MNHNS, CDR2 SASEGT. The CDR3 nucleotides read TGTGCCAGCAGTGGAGACTTGCGGGATTCACCCCTCCACTTT. This codes for CASSGDLRDSPLHF.

The rearrangement joins TRBV27 to TRBJ2-7, with D perhaps matching TRBD1 or TRBD2 (5 bases each). V lost 11 bases, J lost 11 bases, and 28 bases lay in between. The CDR3 spans 14 residues. Looked up from germline, CDR1 is MNHEY and CDR2 is SMNVEV (reference sequence). The CDR3 DNA sequence: TGTGCCTTCCAACAGGCCCCGGGGATACGAGGGGAGTACTTC. This translates into CAFQQAPGIRGEYF.

V and J are TRBV7-2 and TRBJ2-3; D is perhaps TRBD2 (6 bases). Germline assignment: CDR1 SGHTA and CDR2 FQGNSA. V was cut by 1 base and J by 2 bases, with 7 bases left in between. This CDR3 is built from 14 residues. This chain's CDR3 is CASSLVAVTDTQYF. The CDR3 coding sequence is TGTGCCAGCAGCTTAGTAGCGGTCACAGATACGCAGTATTTT.

CDR3 in DNA: TGTGCCAGCAGTTACCACGGGTCTAGCAATCAGCCCCAGCATTTT. Protein product: CASSYHGSSNQPQHF. The chain has TRBV6-6 and TRBJ1-5, with D uncertain. From germline, CDR1 is MNHNY and CDR2 SVGAGI (reference sequence). The CDR3 runs 15 residues. Between the trimmed V and J ends, which lost 2 bases and 0 bases, there was a span of 8 bases.